These 21 T cell receptor beta chains came from one sample sequenced in a study of blood T cells in healthy people across ages. The authors ran a second PCR of roughly 6 to 12 cycles using a sample-barcoded 5' primer and a J-beta primer mix. From the 5' RACE reads, TCRdb called clonotypes with MiXCR, one entry per CDR3 protein. The sample includes about 830,000 distinct CDR3 sequences, around 62% of them seen just once. The sequenced sample was blood. The receptors shown here come from a man aged 25-40 years in good health.

The chain is built from TRBV4-3 and TRBJ2-3; D remains ambiguous. CDR1 is LGHNA and CDR2 is YSLEER in the germline V gene. The V end was cut by 0 bases, the J end by 9 bases, with 4 bases between. This CDR3 is built from 11 residues. The CDR3 is CASSQDRTQYF. The CDR3 DNA reads TGCGCCAGCAGCCAAGATAGGACGCAGTATTTT.

J is TRBJ1-1 and V is TRBV10-3, with D unclear. Germline CDR1 is ENHRY and CDR2 is SYGVKD. The CDR3 contains 14 residues. V lost 4 bases and J 6 bases, leaving 15 bases between the germline ends. The CDR3 loop reads CAISAGFQVAEAFF. CDR3 nucleotides: TGTGCCATCAGTGCAGGATTTCAGGTGGCTGAAGCTTTCTTT.

The V call is TRBV27, the J call TRBJ2-5; no clear D gene. The V gene lost 6 bases and the J gene lost 5 bases, with 16 bases spanning the gap. Germline CDR1 is MNHEY and CDR2 is SMNVEV (reference sequence). This CDR3 is 14 amino acids long. The CDR3 is CASSPFTGIETQYF. Here the CDR3 DNA reads TGTGCCAGCAGCCCTTTCACGGGTATTGAGACCCAGTACTTC.

This chain joins TRBV20-1 and TRBJ2-7; a weak D match, TRBD2 (7 bases). The CDR3 contains 14 residues. CDR1 and CDR2 from the germline V gene are DFQATT and SNEGSKA (reference sequence). Trimming stripped 3 bases from V and 0 bases from J, with 12 bases between. This CDR3 is CSASGGLFSYEQYF. CDR3 nucleotide sequence: TGCAGTGCTAGCGGGGGGCTATTCTCCTACGAGCAGTACTTC.

The chain recombines TRBV20-1 with TRBJ2-5; TRBD1 aligns across 9 bases. V lost 0 bases and J lost 5; bases outside the gene matches: 13. Germline V gene data show CDR1 as DFQATT and CDR2 as SNEGSKA (reference sequence). The CDR3 is made up of 17 amino acids. The CDR3 here is CSARDLEGQGEEETQYF. The CDR3 DNA sequence: TGCAGTGCTAGAGATCTTGAGGGACAGGGAGAAGAGGAGACCCAGTACTTC.

Only a few counts were recorded for this clonotype. This chain connects TRBV7-6 to TRBJ2-7; D might be TRBD1 (6 bases). The J call may be wrong; the DNA end is better matched by TRBJ2-5. Looked up from germline, CDR1 is SGHVS and CDR2 is FNYEAQ. The CDR3 contains 15 residues. The CDR3 DNA follows: TGTGCCAGCAGCCTCCGGGACATATCAGGGGAGACCCAGTACTTC. Protein sequence: CASSLRDISGETQYF.

This clonotype was recorded once. The CDR3 is CASSEGTGVGENYNEQFF. CDR3 DNA sequence: TGTGCCAGCAGTGAAGGGACGGGGGTCGGAGAAAACTACAATGAGCAGTTCTTC. The genes are TRBV2 and TRBJ2-1; D might be TRBD2 (6 bases). The ends were cut back, 1 base at V and 3 bases at J, with 19 bases in the middle. Germline assignment: CDR1 SNHLY and CDR2 FYNNEI. The CDR3 consists of 18 residues.

The CDR3 sequence: CASSSRGAGFTDTQYF. CDR3 DNA sequence: TGCGCCAGCAGCTCAAGGGGGGCAGGGTTCACAGATACGCAGTATTTT. The chain uses TRBV5-1 and TRBJ2-3, with D perhaps being TRBD1 or TRBD2 (6 bases each). Germline V lookup: CDR1 SGHRS, CDR2 YFSETQ. CDR3 length equals 16 residues. Trimming pared 3 bases from V and 2 bases from J, leaving 16 bases between.

The chain has TRBV7-2 and TRBJ2-3, with D possibly matching TRBD2 (7 bases). CDR3 length: 15 residues. Trimming removed 1 base at V and 5 bases at J, with 13 bases between. Germline V gene data show CDR1 as SGHTA and CDR2 as FQGNSA. This CDR3 is CASSLGRRGQDTQYF. The CDR3 nucleotides are TGTGCCAGCAGCTTAGGTCGGCGGGGGCAAGATACGCAGTATTTT. The full variable domain, in which reference TRBV7-2 and TRBJ2-3 provide the parts outside the CDR3, is GAGVSQSPSNKVTEKGKDVELRCDPISGHTALYWYRQSLGQGLEFLIYFQGNSAPDKSGLPSDRFSAERTGGSVSTLTIQRTQQEDSAVYLCASSLGRRGQDTQYFGPGTRLTVL.

The gene calls are TRBV29-1 and TRBJ2-7; 11 nucleotides line up with TRBD1. After removal of 6 bases from V and 2 bases from J, the junction contained 6 bases not matched to a gene. This CDR3 is built from 14 residues. Germline V gives CDR1 SQVTM, CDR2 ANQGSEA. The CDR3 DNA reads TGCAGCGTAACGGGACAGGGGGGTCCCTACGAGCAGTACTTC. Its translation is CSVTGQGGPYEQYF.

CDR3 sequence reads: CATSRGVTNEKLFF. In DNA form, the CDR3 reads TGTGCCACTTCACGAGGGGTGACTAATGAAAAACTGTTTTTT. The chain couples TRBV2 to TRBJ1-4; a possible D gene is TRBD1 (5 bases). The V end was cut by 10 bases, the J end by 2 bases, with 14 bases between. The CDR3 covers 14 residues. Germline V CDR1 and CDR2: SNHLY, FYNNEI.

In nucleotides, the CDR3 is TGTGCCAGCAGCCCTAATCGACAGGGACTCGTCCTGACTTTC. Protein product: CASSPNRQGLVLTF. The chain couples TRBV7-8 to TRBJ2-6; weak D call: TRBD1 (7 bases). The CDR3 consists of 14 residues. CDR1 is SGHVS and CDR2 is FQNEAQ in the germline V gene. V shed 5 bases and J shed 12 bases, with 17 bases lying between them.

The chain carries TRBV7-8 and TRBJ2-3; tentatively, D is TRBD2 (6 bases). This CDR3 spans 16 amino acids. V lost 1 base, J lost 4 bases, and 15 bases lay in between. Germline values: CDR1 SGHVS, CDR2 FQNEAQ. This CDR3 is CASSLDGGALPDTQYF. The CDR3 DNA follows: TGTGCCAGCAGCTTAGACGGGGGAGCCCTACCAGATACGCAGTATTTT.

The chain links TRBV6-5 to TRBJ2-6; no clear D gene. Germline-derived CDR1 and CDR2 are MNHEY and SVGAGI. The CDR3 contains 17 residues. Trimming cost V 4 bases and J 4 bases, with 17 bases left between them. DNA for the CDR3: TGTGCCAGCAGTTCCCCGGGTCCCCAATTCGGGGCCAACGTCCTGACTTTC. Its protein product is CASSSPGPQFGANVLTF.

This chain uses TRBV28 with TRBJ2-5, with 13 positions matching TRBD2. The J call may be incorrect, as the DNA end agrees better with TRBJ2-7. The germline CDR1 and CDR2 sequences are MDHEN and SYDVKM. The CDR3 sequence is 17 residues long. CDR3 protein: CASSSPGLAGKVGEQYF. CDR3 DNA sequence: TGTGCCAGCAGTTCCCCGGGACTAGCGGGAAAGGTTGGCGAGCAGTACTTC.

The chain uses TRBV7-2 and TRBJ2-3, with 10 nucleotides matching TRBD2. Germline V lookup: CDR1 SGHTA, CDR2 FQGNSA. V shed 1 base, J shed 2 bases, and the junction held 3 bases outside the gene matches. The CDR3 has 16 amino acids. CDR3 in DNA: TGTGCCAGCAGCTTAGAAGCGGGGGGGTTCACAGATACGCAGTATTTT. Translated, it gives CASSLEAGGFTDTQYF. The full variable domain, with the rest looked up from reference TRBV7-2 and TRBJ2-3, is GAGVSQSPSNKVTEKGKDVELRCDPISGHTALYWYRQSLGQGLEFLIYFQGNSAPDKSGLPSDRFSAERTGGSVSTLTIQRTQQEDSAVYLCASSLEAGGFTDTQYFGPGTRLTVL.

The table lists this clonotype with a few counts. The gene calls are TRBV14 and TRBJ1-4; no firm D call. CDR1 is SGHDN, CDR2 FVKESK, per germline. Trimming stripped 5 bases from V and 0 bases from J, with 13 bases between. The CDR3 covers 16 residues. The CDR3 loop is CASSSFSIATNEKLFF. CDR3 coding DNA: TGTGCCAGCAGCTCATTTTCCATAGCAACTAATGAAAAACTGTTTTTT.

Notes on this clonotype: Germline and junction disagree at one end, which may indicate a read error. The chain is built from TRBV7-9 and TRBJ2-1; perhaps TRBD2 as D (6 bases). Looked up from germline, CDR1 is SEHNR and CDR2 is FQNEAQ (reference sequence). CDR3 size: 17 residues. CDR3 amino acids: CVSSQAASVISYNEQFF. The CDR3 DNA reads as TGTGTCAGCAGCCAAGCGGCTAGCGTTATCTCCTACAATGAGCAGTTCTTC.

The CDR3 DNA reads TGTGCCAGCAGTTTGGGCATTCACTACGAGCATTTT. It yields the protein CASSLGIHYEHF. The J gene is TRBJ1-5, the V gene TRBV28; D is undetermined. This CDR3 contains 12 residues. CDR1 is MDHEN and CDR2 is SYDVKM in the germline V gene. V dropped 3 bases and J dropped 14 bases, with 14 bases sitting between them.

This clonotype was seen a few times. The rearrangement links TRBV11-2 to TRBJ1-2, with TRBD1 matching over 9 bases. The trim removed 0 bases at V and 0 bases at J, leaving 5 bases unmatched. CDR3 size: 17 residues. Germline V lookup: CDR1 SGHAT, CDR2 FQNNGV. The CDR3 is CASSLDRGTGTNYGYTF. Here the CDR3 DNA reads TGTGCCAGCAGCTTAGATCGGGGGACAGGGACTAACTATGGCTACACCTTC.

Note on this clonotype: A much larger clone lies one base from this, so it may be a read error. The J gene is TRBJ2-6, the V gene TRBV20-1; possibly TRBD2 for D (6 bases). Germline CDR1 is DFQATT and CDR2 is SNEGSKA (reference sequence). The CDR3 spans 16 residues. Trimming cost V 6 bases and J 0 bases, with 15 bases left between them. Here the CDR3 DNA reads TGCAGTGCCCTGTTTAGCGGAAGCTCTGGGGCCAACGTCCTGACTTTC. This gives the protein CSALFSGSSGANVLTF.